This is a list of T cell receptor beta chains from one sample in a study of response to subunit inactivated influenza vaccine. TCRdb re-derived calls from the RT-PCR reads in MiXCR, one entry per CDR3 protein. Found here are under 850,000 distinct CDR3 sequences, about 18% of them singletons; the top ten hold roughly 10%. The sequenced sample was PBMCs from blood, obtained 4 to 6 days after vaccination. These receptors all stem from a man aged 50-59 years who received an inactivated influenza vaccine. CDR3s include the opening cysteine and the closing phenylalanine or tryptophan. The D gene is left open where the match is weak. Clone sizes are given selectively: once, few, many, or a class where the clone is expanded.

d_call	clone_size	j_call	v_call	cdr3_aa	cdr3_nt
TRBD1	few	TRBJ2-7	TRBV6-1	CASRQQGAGEQYF	TGTGCCAGCAGGCAACAGGGGGCCGGTGAGCAGTACTTC
.	few	TRBJ2-5	TRBV20-1	CSARKSKETQYF	TGCAGTGCTAGAAAATCTAAAGAGACCCAGTACTTC
.	.	TRBJ1-1	TRBV12-3/TRBV12-4	CASSLGYEAFF	TGTGCCAGCAGTTTGGGGTATGAAGCTTTCTTT
.	few	TRBJ1-4	TRBV20-1	CSARDRNEKLFF	TGCAGTGCTAGAGATAGGAATGAAAAACTGTTTTTT
.	few	TRBJ1-5	TRBV5-5	CASSLAGLGNQPQHF	TGTGCCAGCAGCTTGGCAGGACTGGGCAATCAGCCCCAGCATTTT
TRBD2	few	TRBJ2-2	TRBV12-3/TRBV12-4	CASSLGLEVGELFF	TGTGCCAGCAGTCTGGGACTAGAGGTCGGGGAGCTGTTTTTT
TRBD1	few	TRBJ1-2	TRBV11-2	CASSLGPPGTGANYGYTF	TGTGCCAGCAGCTTAGGTCCTCCGGGGACAGGGGCTAACTATGGCTACACCTTC
TRBD2	.	TRBJ2-1	TRBV4-3	CASSQVSGRPYNEQFF	TGCGCCAGCAGCCAAGTTAGCGGGAGACCCTACAATGAGCAGTTCTTC
TRBD1	.	TRBJ2-3	TRBV2	CASSISGTGADTQYF	TGTGCCAGCAGTATATCCGGGACAGGGGCAGATACGCAGTATTTT
.	many	TRBJ1-2	TRBV5-5	CASSLPGRVNYGYTF	TGTGCCAGCAGCTTGCCCGGCAGGGTCAACTATGGCTACACCTTC
TRBD1	few	TRBJ1-1	TRBV6-2/TRBV6-3	CASSHLQGSAEAFF	TGTGCCAGCAGCCACTTACAGGGGTCCGCTGAAGCTTTCTTT
.	.	TRBJ2-3	TRBV5-1	CASSLVGPTSGTDTQYF	TGCGCCAGCAGCTTGGTAGGGCCCACTTCGGGCACAGATACGCAGTATTTT
.	many	TRBJ1-1	TRBV12-3/TRBV12-4	CASSSGDDTEAFF	TGTGCCAGCAGTTCGGGGGATGACACTGAAGCTTTCTTT
.	.	TRBJ1-1	TRBV29-1	CSAVADTEAFF	TGCAGCGCCGTAGCGGACACTGAAGCTTTCTTT
.	.	TRBJ2-2	TRBV5-1	CASYTGIAGELFF	TGCGCCAGTTATACAGGGATCGCCGGGGAGCTGTTTTTT
TRBD1	many	TRBJ2-1	TRBV15	CATSRGTGHGNEQFF	TGTGCCACCAGCAGAGGGACAGGGCATGGGAATGAGCAGTTCTTC
.	many	TRBJ2-7	TRBV29-1	CSVVAGSVSYEQYF	TGCAGCGTTGTGGCAGGGTCGGTCTCCTACGAGCAGTACTTC
.	.	TRBJ1-2	TRBV15	CATSRDQNYGYTF	TGTGCCACCAGCAGAGATCAAAACTATGGCTACACCTTC
.	.	TRBJ2-7	TRBV2	CASSQDPGQTYEQYF	TGTGCCAGCAGTCAAGATCCCGGACAGACCTACGAGCAGTACTTC
.	.	TRBJ2-1	TRBV9	CASSVSPGSGGNEQFF	TGTGCCAGCAGCGTAAGTCCAGGGTCCGGAGGCAATGAGCAGTTCTTC
TRBD2	many	TRBJ2-7	TRBV6-2/TRBV6-3	CASMGLVYEQYF	TGTGCCAGCATGGGACTAGTCTACGAGCAGTACTTC
.	few	TRBJ2-3	TRBV29-1	CSVVGRATDTQYF	TGCAGCGTTGTGGGAAGGGCCACAGATACGCAGTATTTT
.	.	TRBJ1-2	TRBV10-3	CAISEQRAVGYTF	TGTGCCATCAGTGAACAGAGGGCGGTTGGCTACACCTTC
TRBD2	.	TRBJ2-7	TRBV7-2	CASSWGAGPYEQYF	TGTGCCAGCAGCTGGGGAGCGGGGCCCTACGAGCAGTACTTC
TRBD2	.	TRBJ2-1	TRBV4-3	CASSQAPGTSYNEQFF	TGCGCCAGCAGCCAAGCCCCCGGGACTAGCTACAATGAGCAGTTCTTC
TRBD1	few	TRBJ2-3	TRBV29-1	CSVERGPTDTQYF	TGCAGCGTTGAGAGGGGGCCCACAGATACGCAGTATTTT
TRBD1	.	TRBJ1-4	TRBV6-1	CASSNPGQGEKLFF	TGTGCCAGCAGTAATCCGGGACAGGGGGAAAAACTGTTTTTT
.	few	TRBJ1-6	TRBV4-1	CASSHRGDSPLHF	TGCGCCAGCAGCCACAGGGGTGATTCACCCCTCCACTTT
.	.	TRBJ1-2	TRBV12-3/TRBV12-4	CASGRGAYGYTF	TGTGCCAGCGGGAGGGGGGCGTATGGCTACACCTTC
TRBD1	.	TRBJ2-3	TRBV28	CASSSGGLADTQYF	TGTGCCAGCAGTTCAGGGGGCTTAGCAGATACGCAGTATTTT
TRBD2	few	TRBJ2-7	TRBV11-2	CASSLATSGGYEQYF	TGTGCCAGCAGCTTAGCGACTAGCGGGGGGTACGAGCAGTACTTC
TRBD2	many	TRBJ2-5	TRBV6-1	CASSTGTSGRSETQYF	TGTGCCAGCAGCACCGGGACTAGCGGGAGGTCGGAGACCCAGTACTTC
TRBD1	.	TRBJ2-7	TRBV28	CASSFLDRESYEQYF	TGTGCCAGCAGTTTCTTGGACAGGGAATCCTACGAGCAGTACTTC
TRBD2	few	TRBJ2-7	TRBV20-1	CSAPRLADPAEQYF	TGCAGTGCTCCTAGGCTAGCGGACCCGGCCGAGCAGTACTTC
TRBD2	.	TRBJ2-6	TRBV11-2	CASSMRGGTISRANVMTF	TGTGCCAGCAGTATGAGGGGAGGGACCATTTCTAGGGCCAACGTCATGACTTTC
TRBD2	many	TRBJ2-1	TRBV20-1	CSARLYREGSYNEQFF	TGCAGTGCTAGGTTGTATCGGGAGGGCTCCTACAATGAGCAGTTCTTC
TRBD1	many	TRBJ1-4	TRBV5-6	CASSPGQVIPPTNEKLFF	TGTGCCAGCAGCCCGGGACAGGTCATACCTCCAACTAATGAAAAACTGTTTTTT
.	few	TRBJ2-4	TRBV7-8	CASVGQSQNIQYF	TGTGCCTCGGTAGGACAGAGTCAGAACATTCAGTACTTC
.	few	TRBJ2-7	TRBV29-1	CSVGRAAEQYF	TGCAGCGTTGGCAGGGCGGCCGAGCAGTACTTC
.	few	TRBJ2-3	TRBV29-1	CSVGREAATDTQYF	TGCAGCGTTGGCCGTGAGGCGGCCACAGATACGCAGTATTTT
.	few	TRBJ1-6	TRBV5-8	CASSLAADTSGGSPLHF	TGTGCCAGCAGCTTGGCCGCGGATACCTCCGGAGGTTCACCCCTCCACTTT
TRBD2	.	TRBJ2-5	TRBV6-1	CASTWGGQETQYF	TGTGCCAGCACGTGGGGGGGCCAAGAGACCCAGTACTTC
TRBD1	few	TRBJ1-1	TRBV7-6	CASSKGQGAAFITEAFF	TGTGCCAGCAGCAAAGGACAGGGGGCCGCCTTTATCACTGAAGCTTTCTTT
TRBD1	.	TRBJ1-1	TRBV20-1	CSARQGHRTEAFF	TGCAGTGCCAGACAGGGTCATCGGACTGAAGCTTTCTTT
.	few	TRBJ1-1	TRBV10-3	CAISREKATEAFF	TGTGCCATCAGTCGGGAAAAGGCGACTGAAGCTTTCTTT
.	.	TRBJ1-1	TRBV12-3/TRBV12-4	CASSLIGTMNTEAFF	TGTGCCAGCAGTTTAATAGGGACCATGAACACTGAAGCTTTCTTT
TRBD2	few	TRBJ2-5	TRBV6-1	CASSRASGSFGETQYF	TGTGCCAGCAGTAGGGCTAGCGGGAGTTTCGGAGAGACCCAGTACTTC
.	many	TRBJ2-3	TRBV12-3/TRBV12-4	CASSSWRDSTDTQYF	TGTGCCAGCAGTTCATGGCGGGATAGCACAGATACGCAGTATTTT
.	many	TRBJ1-1	TRBV29-1	CSVGQENTEAFF	TGCAGCGTTGGACAGGAGAACACTGAAGCTTTCTTT
TRBD2	once	TRBJ2-7	TRBV27	CASSLGSGKTYEQYF	TGTGCCAGCAGTTTAGGTAGCGGGAAGACCTACGAGCAGTACTTC
.	.	TRBJ2-7	TRBV14	CASSEVGRNVYEQYF	TGTGCCAGCAGTGAAGTAGGACGGAATGTCTACGAGCAGTACTTC
.	few	TRBJ2-7	TRBV5-5	CASSLDSFSYEQYF	TGTGCCAGCAGCTTGGACAGCTTCTCCTACGAGCAGTACTTC
.	many	TRBJ2-2	TRBV7-2	CASSLGTHTGELFF	TGTGCCAGCAGCTTAGGGACACACACCGGGGAGCTGTTTTTT
TRBD1	few	TRBJ1-2	TRBV20-1	CSARDRGWYGYTF	TGCAGTGCTAGGGACAGGGGGTGGTATGGCTACACCTTC
.	few	TRBJ2-7	TRBV24-1	CATSVGQGSYEQYF	TGTGCCACCAGTGTGGGACAAGGATCCTACGAGCAGTACTTC
.	.	TRBJ2-2	TRBV6-1	CASSQLIGALTGELFF	TGTGCCAGCAGTCAACTTATAGGGGCCCTGACCGGGGAGCTGTTTTTT
TRBD1	.	TRBJ1-4	TRBV5-1	CASSVGQASNEKLFF	TGCGCCAGCAGCGTAGGACAGGCGTCTAATGAAAAACTGTTTTTT
TRBD1	many	TRBJ2-7	TRBV29-1	CSVEAEGTGSYEQYF	TGCAGCGTTGAGGCCGAGGGGACAGGGTCATACGAGCAGTACTTC
.	few	TRBJ1-5	TRBV2	CASSEVRQVNQPQHF	TGTGCCAGCAGTGAAGTACGACAAGTAAATCAGCCCCAGCATTTT